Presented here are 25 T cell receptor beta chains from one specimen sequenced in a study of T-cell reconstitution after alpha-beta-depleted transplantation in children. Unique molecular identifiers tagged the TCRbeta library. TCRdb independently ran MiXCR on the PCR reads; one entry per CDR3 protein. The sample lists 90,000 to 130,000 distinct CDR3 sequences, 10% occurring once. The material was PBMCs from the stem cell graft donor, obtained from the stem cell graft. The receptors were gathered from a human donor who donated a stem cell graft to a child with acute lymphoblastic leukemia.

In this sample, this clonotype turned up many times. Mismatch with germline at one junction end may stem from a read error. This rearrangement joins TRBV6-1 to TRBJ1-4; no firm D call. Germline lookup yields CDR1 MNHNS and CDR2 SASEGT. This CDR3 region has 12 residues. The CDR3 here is CASSDGRGEKLF. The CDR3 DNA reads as TGTGCCAGCAGTGATGGACGGGGTGAAAAACTTTTT.

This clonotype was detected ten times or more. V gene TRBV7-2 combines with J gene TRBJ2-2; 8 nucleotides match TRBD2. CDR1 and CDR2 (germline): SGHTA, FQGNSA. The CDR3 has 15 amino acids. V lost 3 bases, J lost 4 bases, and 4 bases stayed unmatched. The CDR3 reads CASSFTGTSTGELFF. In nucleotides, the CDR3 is TGTGCCAGCAGCTTTACCGGGACTAGCACCGGGGAGCTGTTTTTT.

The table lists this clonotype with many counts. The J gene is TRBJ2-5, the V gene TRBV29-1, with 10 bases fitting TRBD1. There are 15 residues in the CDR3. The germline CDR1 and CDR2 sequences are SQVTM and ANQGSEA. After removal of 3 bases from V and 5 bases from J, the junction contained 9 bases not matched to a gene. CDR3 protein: CSVEDSGQGVETQYF. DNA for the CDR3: TGCAGCGTTGAGGATAGCGGACAGGGGGTGGAGACCCAGTACTTC.

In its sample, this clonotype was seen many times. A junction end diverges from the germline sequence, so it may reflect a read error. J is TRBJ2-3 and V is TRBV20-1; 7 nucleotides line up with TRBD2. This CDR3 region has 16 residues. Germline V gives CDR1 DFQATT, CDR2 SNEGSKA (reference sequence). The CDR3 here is CSAGELATRRTDTQYF. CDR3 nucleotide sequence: TGCAGTGCTGGAGAACTAGCGACGAGGAGGACAGATACGCAGTATTTT.

The CDR3 sequence: CASTIGTQYF. The DNA for the CDR3 is TGTGCCAGCACCATAGGTACGCAGTATTTT. V and J are TRBV2 and TRBJ2-3; unclear D gene. Germline CDR1 is SNHLY and CDR2 is FYNNEI. This CDR3 spans 10 amino acids. V was clipped by 7 bases and J by 8 bases, with 7 bases between them.

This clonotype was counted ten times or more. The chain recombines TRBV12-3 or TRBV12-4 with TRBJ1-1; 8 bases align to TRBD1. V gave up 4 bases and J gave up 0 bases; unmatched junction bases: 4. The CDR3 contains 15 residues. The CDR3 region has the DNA TGTGCCAGCAGTTCCGGGACAGGCTTGAACACTGAAGCTTTCTTT. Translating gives CASSSGTGLNTEAFF.

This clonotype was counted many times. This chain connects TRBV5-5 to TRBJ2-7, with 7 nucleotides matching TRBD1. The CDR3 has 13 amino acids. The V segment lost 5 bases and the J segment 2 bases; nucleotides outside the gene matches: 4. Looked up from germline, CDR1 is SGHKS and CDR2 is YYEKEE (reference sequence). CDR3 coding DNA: TGTGCCAGCAGTTTCGACAGGGCCTACGAGCAGTACTTC. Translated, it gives CASSFDRAYEQYF.

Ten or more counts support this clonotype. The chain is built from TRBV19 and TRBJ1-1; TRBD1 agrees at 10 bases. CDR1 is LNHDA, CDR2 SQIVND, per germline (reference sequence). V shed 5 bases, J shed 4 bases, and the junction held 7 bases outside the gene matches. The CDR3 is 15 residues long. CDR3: CASSLPGQGPTEAFF. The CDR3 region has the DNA TGTGCCAGTAGTCTACCGGGACAGGGGCCCACTGAAGCTTTCTTT.

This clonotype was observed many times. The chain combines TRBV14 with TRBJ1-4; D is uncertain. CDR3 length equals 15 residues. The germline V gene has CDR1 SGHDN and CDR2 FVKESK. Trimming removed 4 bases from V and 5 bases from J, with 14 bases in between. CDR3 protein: CASSLGQAWNEKLFF. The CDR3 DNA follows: TGTGCCAGCAGCCTGGGCCAGGCTTGGAATGAAAAACTGTTTTTT.

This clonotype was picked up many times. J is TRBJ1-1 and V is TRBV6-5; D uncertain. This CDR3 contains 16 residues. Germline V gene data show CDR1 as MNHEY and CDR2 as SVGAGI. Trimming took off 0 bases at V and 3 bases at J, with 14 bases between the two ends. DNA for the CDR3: TGTGCCAGCAGTTACTCAGAGTGGGCAGGCGACACTGAAGCTTTCTTT. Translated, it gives CASSYSEWAGDTEAFF.

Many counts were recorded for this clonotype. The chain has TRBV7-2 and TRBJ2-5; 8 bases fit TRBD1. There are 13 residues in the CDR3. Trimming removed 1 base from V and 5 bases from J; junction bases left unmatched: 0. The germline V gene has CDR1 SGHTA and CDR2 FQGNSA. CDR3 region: CASSLGTGETQYF. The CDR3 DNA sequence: TGTGCCAGCAGCTTAGGGACAGGGGAGACCCAGTACTTC.

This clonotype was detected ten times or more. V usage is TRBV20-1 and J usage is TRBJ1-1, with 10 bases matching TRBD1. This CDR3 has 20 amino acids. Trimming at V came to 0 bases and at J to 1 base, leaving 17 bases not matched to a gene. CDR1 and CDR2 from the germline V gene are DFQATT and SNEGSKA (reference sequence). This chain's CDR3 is CSARELGRAGTGAWNTEAFF. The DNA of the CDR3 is TGCAGTGCTAGAGAGCTGGGGAGGGCCGGGACAGGGGCTTGGAACACTGAAGCTTTCTTT.

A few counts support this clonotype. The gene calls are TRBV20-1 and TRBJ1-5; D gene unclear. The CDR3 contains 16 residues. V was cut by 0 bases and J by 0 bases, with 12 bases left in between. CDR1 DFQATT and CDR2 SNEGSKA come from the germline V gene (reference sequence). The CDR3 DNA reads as TGCAGTGCTAGAGATCCCGCCGTTATTAGCAATCAGCCCCAGCATTTT. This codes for CSARDPAVISNQPQHF.

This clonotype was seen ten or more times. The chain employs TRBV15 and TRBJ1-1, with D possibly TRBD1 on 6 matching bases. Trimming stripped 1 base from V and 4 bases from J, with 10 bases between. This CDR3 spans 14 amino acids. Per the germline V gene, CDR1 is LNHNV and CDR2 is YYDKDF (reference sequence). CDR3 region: CATSRGDIGTEAFF. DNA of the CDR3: TGTGCCACCAGCAGAGGGGACATAGGCACTGAAGCTTTCTTT.

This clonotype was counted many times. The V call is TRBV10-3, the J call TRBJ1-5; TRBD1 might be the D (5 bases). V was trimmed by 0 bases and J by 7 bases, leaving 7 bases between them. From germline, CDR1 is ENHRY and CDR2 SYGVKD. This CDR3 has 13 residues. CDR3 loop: CAISESQGQPQHF. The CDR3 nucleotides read TGTGCCATCAGTGAGTCCCAGGGACAGCCCCAGCATTTT.

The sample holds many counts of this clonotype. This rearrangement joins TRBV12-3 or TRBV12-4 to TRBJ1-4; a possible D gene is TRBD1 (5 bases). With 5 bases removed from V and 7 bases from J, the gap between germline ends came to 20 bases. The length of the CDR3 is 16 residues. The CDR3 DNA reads TGTGCCAGCAGTCCCGACAGTGGAGGGATAGGTGAAAAACTGTTTTTT. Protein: CASSPDSGGIGEKLFF.

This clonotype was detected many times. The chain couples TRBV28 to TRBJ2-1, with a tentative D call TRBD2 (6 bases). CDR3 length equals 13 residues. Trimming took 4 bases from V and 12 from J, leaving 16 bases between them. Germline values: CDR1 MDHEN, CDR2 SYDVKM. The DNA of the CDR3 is TGTGCCAGCAGTTCGCGGGGCAATTGGATGCAGTTCTTC. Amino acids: CASSSRGNWMQFF.

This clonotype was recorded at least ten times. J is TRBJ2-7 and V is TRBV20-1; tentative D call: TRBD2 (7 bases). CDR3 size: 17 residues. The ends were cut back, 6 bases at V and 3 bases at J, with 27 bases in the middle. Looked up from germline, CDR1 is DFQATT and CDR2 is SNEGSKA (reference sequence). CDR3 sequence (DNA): TGCAGTGCGTTGAGAGGGGGGGCAGGGGCTAGGGACTACGAGCAGTACTTC. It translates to CSALRGGAGARDYEQYF.

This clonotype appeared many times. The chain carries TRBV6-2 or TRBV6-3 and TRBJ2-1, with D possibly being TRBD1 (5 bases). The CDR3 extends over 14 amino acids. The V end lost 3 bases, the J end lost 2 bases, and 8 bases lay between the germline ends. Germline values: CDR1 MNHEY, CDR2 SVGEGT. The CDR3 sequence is CASSYQDTYNEQFF. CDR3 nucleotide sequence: TGTGCCAGCAGTTATCAGGACACCTACAATGAGCAGTTCTTC.

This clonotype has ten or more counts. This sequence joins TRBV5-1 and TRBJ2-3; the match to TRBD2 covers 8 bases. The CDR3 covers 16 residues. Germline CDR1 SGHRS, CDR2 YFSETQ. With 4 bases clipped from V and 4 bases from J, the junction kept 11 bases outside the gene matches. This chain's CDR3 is CASSGGGTSVPDTQYF. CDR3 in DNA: TGCGCCAGCAGCGGTGGCGGGACTAGTGTCCCAGATACGCAGTATTTT.

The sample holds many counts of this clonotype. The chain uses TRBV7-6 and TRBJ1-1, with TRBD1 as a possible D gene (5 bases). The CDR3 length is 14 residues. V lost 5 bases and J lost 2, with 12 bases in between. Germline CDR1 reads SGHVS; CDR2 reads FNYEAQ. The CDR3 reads CASSRRDQNTEAFF. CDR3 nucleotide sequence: TGTGCCAGCAGCCGTAGGGACCAAAACACTGAAGCTTTCTTT.

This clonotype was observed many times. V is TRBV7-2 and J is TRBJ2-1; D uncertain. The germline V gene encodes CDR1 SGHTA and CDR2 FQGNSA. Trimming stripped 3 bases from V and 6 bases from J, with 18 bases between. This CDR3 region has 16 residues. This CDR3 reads CASSLRSSRTGNEQFF. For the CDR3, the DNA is TGTGCCAGCAGCTTGAGGAGTTCCCGCACCGGCAATGAGCAGTTCTTC. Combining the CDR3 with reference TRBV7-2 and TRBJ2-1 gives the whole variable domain GAGVSQSPSNKVTEKGKDVELRCDPISGHTALYWYRQSLGQGLEFLIYFQGNSAPDKSGLPSDRFSAERTGGSVSTLTIQRTQQEDSAVYLCASSLRSSRTGNEQFFGPGTRLTVL.

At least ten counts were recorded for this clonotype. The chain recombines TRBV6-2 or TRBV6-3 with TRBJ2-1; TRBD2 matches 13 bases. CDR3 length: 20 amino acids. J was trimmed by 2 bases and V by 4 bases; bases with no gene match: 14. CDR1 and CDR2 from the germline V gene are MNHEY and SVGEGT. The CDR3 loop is CASSLTSGTSGNAAYNEQFF. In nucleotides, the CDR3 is TGTGCCAGCAGTTTGACATCCGGGACTAGCGGGAACGCCGCCTACAATGAGCAGTTCTTC.

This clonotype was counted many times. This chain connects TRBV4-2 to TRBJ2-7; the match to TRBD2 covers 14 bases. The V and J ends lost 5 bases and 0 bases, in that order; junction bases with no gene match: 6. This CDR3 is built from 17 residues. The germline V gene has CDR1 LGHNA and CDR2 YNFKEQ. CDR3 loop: CASSTRTSGGFSYEQYF. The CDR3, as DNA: TGTGCCAGCAGCACCCGGACTAGCGGGGGGTTCTCCTACGAGCAGTACTTC.

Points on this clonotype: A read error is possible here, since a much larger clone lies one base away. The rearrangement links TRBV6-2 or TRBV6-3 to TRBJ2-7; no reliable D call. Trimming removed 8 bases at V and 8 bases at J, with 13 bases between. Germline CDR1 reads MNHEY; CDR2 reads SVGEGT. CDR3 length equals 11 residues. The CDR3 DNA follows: TGTGCCAGCGGCCCCTGGCGGCAGCAGTACTTC. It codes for CASGPWRQQYF.